This record looks at one T cell receptor beta chain sequence and its context. Its antigen is unidentified. These data belong to a study of vaccination effects on CD4 cells after COVID-19. Study-wide context: Post-vaccine draws lagged the second dose by a median of 72 days. A density of about 2.2 million PBMC per well was used; these cells were cultured with approximately 9.1 IU/ml IL-2 and about 9.5 ug/ml peptides.

Whole-study results and caveats: Convalescent patients were scarce, and early post-infection timepoints were absent.

Isolating CD4+ T cells followed more than 9 days of culture. Everyone in the study got two shots of either the BNT162b2 or mRNA-1273 vaccine. In the vaccine recipients, nucleocapsid antibodies were negative and there was no prior SARS-CoV-2 infection. Only in-frame clones appear in the TCRdb table, and some are missing; sequencing was by immunoSEQ multiplex PCR. This repertoire shows some 40,000 clones, about 67% found once; its top ten account for more than 7.5%. The trim removed 5 bases at V and 6 bases at J, leaving 6 bases unmatched. The CDR3 is 15 amino acids. Germline CDR1 reads MNHEY; CDR2 reads SVGAGI.

This clonotype was sampled from a human donor who received a COVID-19 vaccine. This material consisted of CD4+ T cells from PBMCs cultured without peptide, taken after COVID-19 vaccination. The chain recombines TRBV6-5 with TRBJ1-6, with TRBD1 matching 8 bases. The CDR3 spells CASSTSGQGNSPLHF. CDR3 nucleotides: TGTGCCAGCAGTACTTCCGGACAGGGTAATTCACCCCTCCACTTT.